This entry lists 27 T cell receptor beta chains sequenced from one sample in a study of regulatory T cells in long-lasting Graves disease. As for time point: persistent/refractory GD, antithyroid drugs over 5 years with positive TRAb. RNA extracted from PBMCs served as the sequencing template. The authors built TCR beta libraries using iRepertoire HTBI primers and Arm-PCR of CDR3 regions. TCRdb recomputed calls from the multiplex PCR reads with MiXCR, one row per CDR3 protein. Altogether about 310,000 distinct CDR3 sequences are present, approximately 20% being singletons, with the ten largest covering approximately 53%. Sequenced material: peripheral blood mononuclear cells (PBMCs), taken when the disease was refractory, from a patient treated with antithyroid drugs. These receptor sequences come from a female donor with Graves disease.

This clonotype was detected only a few times. This chain uses TRBV29-1 with TRBJ1-2; D gene uncertain. The ends were cut back, 3 bases at V and 4 bases at J, with 9 bases in the middle. CDR1 is SQVTM, CDR2 ANQGSEA, per germline. This CDR3 has 12 amino acids. The CDR3 DNA sequence: TGCAGCGTTGAGCTGGACCCCTATGGCTACACCTTC. This codes for CSVELDPYGYTF.

The chain has TRBV7-2 and TRBJ1-1, with D unresolved. This CDR3 is 14 amino acids long. Germline loops: CDR1 SGHTA, CDR2 FQGNSA. Trimming pared 1 base from V and 4 bases from J, leaving 10 bases between. Here the CDR3 reads CASSLEGRFTEAFF. The CDR3 DNA follows: TGTGCCAGCAGCTTAGAGGGTAGGTTCACTGAAGCTTTCTTT.

The chain recombines TRBV12-3 or TRBV12-4 with TRBJ2-5; D ambiguous. With 3 bases removed from V and 4 bases from J, the gap between germline ends came to 12 bases. The CDR3 totals 14 residues. The CDR3 DNA is TGTGCCAGCAGTTTGTGGTCGGGTCCAGAGACCCAGTACTTC. It codes for CASSLWSGPETQYF.

A few counts support this clonotype. The rearrangement links TRBV20-1 to TRBJ1-5; weak D call: TRBD1 (5 bases). Germline assignment: CDR1 DFQATT and CDR2 SNEGSKA (reference sequence). The CDR3 extends over 14 amino acids. V gave up 5 bases and J gave up 3 bases, with 14 bases separating them. CDR3 sequence: CSASPGGINQPQHF. In DNA form, the CDR3 reads TGCAGTGCTTCCCCCGGGGGGATCAATCAGCCCCAGCATTTT.

The chain links TRBV28 to TRBJ2-7; the match to TRBD2 covers 10 bases. The germline V gene has CDR1 MDHEN and CDR2 SYDVKM. J was trimmed by 4 bases and V by 6 bases; bases with no gene match: 12. The CDR3 runs to 16 residues. The CDR3 DNA reads as TGTGCCAGCAGCTTAGCTCTAGCGGGAGCCGAATACGAGCAGTACTTC. Residues: CASSLALAGAEYEQYF. Complete variable domain (other parts from reference TRBV28 and TRBJ2-7): DVKVTQSSRYLVKRTGEKVFLECVQDMDHENMFWYRQDPGLGLRLIYFSYDVKMKEKGDIPEGYSVSREKKERFSLILESASTNQTSMYLCASSLALAGAEYEQYFGPGTRLTVT.

This clonotype was seen a handful of times. The DNA of the CDR3 is TGTGCCTGGAGTGTGGAACCGGGACAGGGGCAAGAGACCCAGTACTTC. As protein: CAWSVEPGQGQETQYF. J is TRBJ2-5 and V is TRBV30, with 10 bases that match TRBD1. CDR3 size: 16 residues. Germline V gene sequence: CDR1 GTSNPN, CDR2 SVGIG (reference sequence). V dropped 0 bases and J dropped 2; count of bases not matched to a gene: 6.

This clonotype was recorded a few times. V usage is TRBV27 and J usage is TRBJ2-3, with D perhaps given as TRBD1 or TRBD2 (6 bases each). V was cut by 3 bases and J by 2 bases, with 12 bases left in between. Germline CDR1 MNHEY, CDR2 SMNVEV (reference sequence). The CDR3 consists of 15 residues. CDR3 nucleotide sequence: TGTGCCAGCAGTTTTGGGGGGCTTTACACAGATACGCAGTATTTT. Its translation: CASSFGGLYTDTQYF.

On this clonotype: A much larger clonotype is one base distant, so this may be a read error. This CDR3 is missing its conserved last phenylalanine or tryptophan, likely due to a read error. The chain recombines TRBV3-1 with TRBJ1-6; 10 positions match TRBD1. CDR1 is LGHDT and CDR2 is YNNKEL in the germline V gene (reference sequence). The CDR3 covers 15 residues. The J segment lost 15 bases and the V segment lost 4 bases, leaving 12 bases of the junction unmatched. CDR3 loop: CASSPPGTGDLLLHL. For the CDR3, the DNA is TGTGCCAGCAGCCCTCCCGGGACAGGGGATTTACTCCTCCACTTG.

This clonotype was detected many times. The chain uses TRBV7-9 and TRBJ2-7; possibly TRBD2 for D (5 bases). The CDR3 extends over 12 amino acids. The V gene lost 5 bases and the J gene lost 4 bases, with 9 bases spanning the gap. Germline values: CDR1 SEHNR, CDR2 FQNEAQ (reference sequence). In DNA, the CDR3 is TGTGCCAGCAGCCCCGGCGGGTACGAGCAGTACTTC. Translating it yields CASSPGGYEQYF.

This clonotype appeared many times. The V gene is TRBV6-2 or TRBV6-3, the J gene TRBJ1-2; D possibly corresponds to TRBD1 (5 bases). This CDR3 spans 14 amino acids. The V end was cut by 7 bases, the J end by 0 bases, with 12 bases between. Germline CDR1 MNHEY, CDR2 SVGEGT. As DNA, the CDR3 is TGTGCCAGCACCCGGGACGGAGCTAACTATGGCTACACCTTC. Amino acid sequence: CASTRDGANYGYTF.

This clonotype was counted many times. V is TRBV27 and J is TRBJ1-4; TRBD1 matches at 8 bases. The germline gives CDR1 MNHEY, CDR2 SMNVEV (reference sequence). Trimming took 2 bases from V and 8 from J; bases not matched to a gene: 7. The CDR3 is made up of 15 amino acids. CDR3 sequence: CASSLTDRVNEKLFF. Written as DNA, the CDR3 is TGTGCCAGCAGTTTAACGGACAGGGTGAACGAAAAACTGTTTTTT.

This CDR3 is CASSQDAGGQETQYF. In nucleotides, the CDR3 is TGTGCCAGCAGCCAAGATGCAGGGGGGCAAGAGACCCAGTACTTC. The gene calls are TRBV4-2 and TRBJ2-5; a possible D gene is TRBD1 (7 bases). This CDR3 is built from 15 residues. Germline V lookup: CDR1 LGHNA, CDR2 YNFKEQ. V shed 0 bases and J shed 2 bases, with 10 bases lying between them.

This clonotype was observed at least ten times. V usage is TRBV30 and J usage is TRBJ1-4; D ambiguous. Germline V CDR1 and CDR2: GTSNPN, SVGIG (reference sequence). V was pared by 0 bases and J by 8 bases, with 13 bases between. The CDR3 runs 14 residues. CDR3 region: CAWSVSPNGEKLFF. DNA of the CDR3: TGTGCCTGGAGTGTGAGCCCTAACGGGGAAAAACTGTTTTTT.

The chain joins TRBV7-9 to TRBJ2-7, with TRBD1 matching over 10 bases. Germline loops: CDR1 SEHNR, CDR2 FQNEAQ (reference sequence). The CDR3 runs 16 residues. V lost 3 bases, J lost 3 bases, and 8 bases stayed unmatched. This CDR3 is CASSFGGQGGNYEQYF. In nucleotides, the CDR3 is TGTGCCAGCAGCTTCGGAGGACAGGGGGGAAACTACGAGCAGTACTTC.

This clonotype has ten or more counts. V is TRBV6-1 and J is TRBJ1-2; possibly TRBD1 for D (5 bases). The CDR3 has 15 residues. V was trimmed by 6 bases and J by 4 bases, leaving 18 bases between them. CDR1 and CDR2 (germline): MNHNS, SASEGT. DNA of the CDR3: TGTGCCAGCAGCCCCTCAGGGAGGGGCTCCTATGGCTACACCTTC. Protein sequence: CASSPSGRGSYGYTF.

The chain employs TRBV28 and TRBJ1-2; TRBD1 matches 8 bases. Germline CDR1 and CDR2: MDHEN and SYDVKM. This CDR3 is built from 17 residues. Trimming took 1 base from V and 2 from J; bases not matched to a gene: 9. The CDR3 region is CASSLLVQWTGNYGYTF. The DNA of the CDR3 is TGTGCCAGCAGTTTATTGGTTCAGTGGACAGGGAACTATGGCTACACCTTC.

V is TRBV6-1 and J is TRBJ1-3; 8 bases align to TRBD1. Per germline, CDR1 MNHNS and CDR2 SASEGT. Losses at the gene ends were 4 bases for V and 4 bases for J; bases not matched to a gene: 6. This CDR3 comprises 15 residues. CDR3 loop: CASSALGQGGNTIYF. DNA for the CDR3: TGTGCCAGCAGTGCTTTAGGACAGGGCGGAAACACCATATATTTT.

This clonotype has a handful of counts. The chain links TRBV7-9 to TRBJ2-5, with TRBD2 as a possible D gene (5 bases). With the DNA end fitting TRBJ2-7 better, the J assignment may be wrong. The CDR3 is 14 residues long. CDR1 is SEHNR, CDR2 FQNEAQ, per germline (reference sequence). In nucleotides, the CDR3 is TGTGCCAGCAGCTCTCAAAGCGGCTCCTACGAGCAGTACTTC. Residues: CASSSQSGSYEQYF.

At least ten counts were recorded for this clonotype. The chain carries TRBV28 and TRBJ2-6; 10 bases agree with TRBD1. This CDR3 contains 17 residues. The trim removed 3 bases at V and 3 bases at J, leaving 5 bases unmatched. Germline V gives CDR1 MDHEN, CDR2 SYDVKM. The CDR3 nucleotides are TGTGCCAGCAGTTTTCGGGACAGGGGTGATGGGGCCAACGTCCTGACTTTC. Translated, it gives CASSFRDRGDGANVLTF.

This clonotype came up many times. V gene TRBV28 combines with J gene TRBJ2-7; 15 bases agree with TRBD2. V gave up 5 bases and J gave up 3 bases; unmatched junction bases: 11. The CDR3 extends over 18 amino acids. Germline assignment: CDR1 MDHEN and CDR2 SYDVKM. This chain's CDR3 is CASSAWTSGRAYYYEQYF. The CDR3 DNA sequence: TGTGCCAGCAGTGCTTGGACTAGCGGGAGGGCCTACTACTACGAGCAGTACTTC. The variable domain in full, completed from reference TRBV28 and TRBJ2-7, reads DVKVTQSSRYLVKRTGEKVFLECVQDMDHENMFWYRQDPGLGLRLIYFSYDVKMKEKGDIPEGYSVSREKKERFSLILESASTNQTSMYLCASSAWTSGRAYYYEQYFGPGTRLTVT.

This clonotype was detected ten times or more. The chain couples TRBV2 to TRBJ1-1; no clear D gene. The CDR3 loop spans 11 amino acids. Looked up from germline, CDR1 is SNHLY and CDR2 is FYNNEI. Trimming stripped 7 bases from V and 7 bases from J, with 10 bases between. The CDR3 DNA follows: TGTGCCAGCAAGGGTGTAATTGAAGCTTTCTTT. It yields the protein CASKGVIEAFF.

The genes are TRBV15 and TRBJ2-3, with 9 bases aligning to TRBD1. The trim removed 5 bases at V and 2 bases at J, leaving 8 bases unmatched. Germline CDR1 and CDR2: LNHNV and YYDKDF (reference sequence). The CDR3 is made up of 16 amino acids. The CDR3 DNA sequence: TGTGCCACCAGCGGCTCCGGGACAGGGAACACAGATACGCAGTATTTT. This translates into CATSGSGTGNTDTQYF.

The chain links TRBV6-5 to TRBJ1-5; weak D call: TRBD1 (5 bases). The CDR3 is 17 residues long. Germline V gene sequence: CDR1 MNHEY, CDR2 SVGAGI. V was pared by 4 bases and J by 5 bases, with 21 bases between. CDR3 protein: CASSFDPFQGGDQPQHF. The CDR3 DNA reads as TGTGCCAGCAGTTTCGACCCCTTTCAGGGAGGGGATCAGCCCCAGCATTTT.

At least ten counts were recorded for this clonotype. The gene calls are TRBV7-8 and TRBJ2-7; 8 nucleotides line up with TRBD2. Germline trimming cut 1 base from V and 6 bases from J; bases unmatched to any gene: 8. Germline V gene data show CDR1 as SGHVS and CDR2 as FQNEAQ. This CDR3 spans 15 amino acids. The CDR3 region is CASSLDPARGGEQYF. CDR3 coding DNA: TGTGCCAGCAGCTTAGATCCAGCCCGGGGGGGCGAGCAGTACTTC.

Comment on this clonotype: A much larger clonotype is one base distant, so this may be a read error. The genes are TRBV18 and TRBJ1-5; no reliable D call. The CDR3 length is 13 residues. Germline values: CDR1 KGHSH, CDR2 LQKENI. CDR3 sequence reads: CTSSIVRNQPQHF. In DNA form, the CDR3 reads TGTACCAGCTCAATTGTCCGAAATCAGCCCCAGCATTTT.

This clonotype occurred many times. The chain recombines TRBV19 with TRBJ1-2; 7 bases line up with TRBD1. There are 14 residues in the CDR3. Germline loops: CDR1 LNHDA, CDR2 SQIVND (reference sequence). The trim removed 6 bases at V and 0 bases at J, leaving 4 bases unmatched. The CDR3 DNA is TGTGCCAGTAGCCGACAGGGTCCTAACTATGGCTACACCTTC. This codes for CASSRQGPNYGYTF. Variable domain in full (rest from reference TRBV19 and TRBJ1-2): DGGITQSPKYLFRKEGQNVTLSCEQNLNHDAMYWYRQDPGQGLRLIYYSQIVNDFQKGDIAEGYSVSREKKESFPLTVTSAQKNPTAFYLCASSRQGPNYGYTFGSGTRLTVV.

At least ten counts were recorded for this clonotype. The chain joins TRBV6-5 to TRBJ2-1, with 11 bases identical to TRBD2. The CDR3 spans 16 residues. V dropped 0 bases and J dropped 8; count of bases not matched to a gene: 6. CDR1 MNHEY and CDR2 SVGAGI come from the germline V gene. This CDR3 is CASSYSSGRARDEQFF. The DNA of the CDR3 is TGTGCCAGCAGTTACTCTAGCGGGAGGGCCAGGGATGAGCAGTTCTTC.